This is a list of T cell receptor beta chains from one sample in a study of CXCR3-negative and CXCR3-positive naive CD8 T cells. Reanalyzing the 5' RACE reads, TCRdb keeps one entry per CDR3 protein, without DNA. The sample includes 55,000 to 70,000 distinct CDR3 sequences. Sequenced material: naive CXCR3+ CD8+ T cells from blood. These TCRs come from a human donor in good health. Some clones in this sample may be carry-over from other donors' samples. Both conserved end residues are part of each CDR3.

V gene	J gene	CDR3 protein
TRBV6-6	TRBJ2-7	CASSYGANYEQYF
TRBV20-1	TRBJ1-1	CSARDRGNTEAFF
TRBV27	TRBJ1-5	CASSLAVSGQPQHF
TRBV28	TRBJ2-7	CASSYRVYEQYF
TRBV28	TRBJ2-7	CASSLKGISSYEQYF
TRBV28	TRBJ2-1	CASSLNGYNEQFF
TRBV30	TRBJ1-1	CAWSVSLGYTEAFF
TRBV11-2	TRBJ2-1	CASSRQGLSSYNEQFF
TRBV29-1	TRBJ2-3	CSVATGDHTDTQYF
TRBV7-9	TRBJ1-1	CASSFSRDLNTEAFF
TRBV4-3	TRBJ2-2	CASSQEMVSYGELFF
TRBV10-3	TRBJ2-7	CAISDSAYEQYF
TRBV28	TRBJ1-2	CASSQTGASGYTF
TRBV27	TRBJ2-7	CASSLNRDREDEQYF
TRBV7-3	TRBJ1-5	CASSSSGYQPQHF
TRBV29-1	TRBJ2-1	CSVTRGSEQFF
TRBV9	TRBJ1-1	CASSEGARTEAFF
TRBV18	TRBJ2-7	CASSPREGLPYEQYF
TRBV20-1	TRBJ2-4	CSASPREAKNIQYF
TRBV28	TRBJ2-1	CASSPPSSYNEQFF
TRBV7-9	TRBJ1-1	CASSLQEPSNTEAFF
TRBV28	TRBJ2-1	CASSFGGEGGVYNEQFF
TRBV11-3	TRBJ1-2	CASSMTEYGYTF
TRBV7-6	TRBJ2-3	CASSLGGVRLISTDTQYF
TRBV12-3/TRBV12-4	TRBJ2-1	CASSLIAGSNEQFF
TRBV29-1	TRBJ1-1	CSVLTDMNTEAFF
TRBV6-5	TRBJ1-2	CASSPTNGVGYTF
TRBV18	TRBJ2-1	CASSLLGESSYNEQFF
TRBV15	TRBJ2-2	CATRGRDTGELFF
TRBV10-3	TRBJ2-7	CAIRVGDSLTYEQYF
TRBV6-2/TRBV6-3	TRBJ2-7	CASSLWQGAHEQYF
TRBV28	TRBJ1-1	CASARTGLNTEAFF
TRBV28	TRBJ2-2	CASSRRDLLNTGELFF
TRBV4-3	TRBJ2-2	CASSQDQSPVAGELFF
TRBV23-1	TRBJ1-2	CASSPRPGPNYGYTF